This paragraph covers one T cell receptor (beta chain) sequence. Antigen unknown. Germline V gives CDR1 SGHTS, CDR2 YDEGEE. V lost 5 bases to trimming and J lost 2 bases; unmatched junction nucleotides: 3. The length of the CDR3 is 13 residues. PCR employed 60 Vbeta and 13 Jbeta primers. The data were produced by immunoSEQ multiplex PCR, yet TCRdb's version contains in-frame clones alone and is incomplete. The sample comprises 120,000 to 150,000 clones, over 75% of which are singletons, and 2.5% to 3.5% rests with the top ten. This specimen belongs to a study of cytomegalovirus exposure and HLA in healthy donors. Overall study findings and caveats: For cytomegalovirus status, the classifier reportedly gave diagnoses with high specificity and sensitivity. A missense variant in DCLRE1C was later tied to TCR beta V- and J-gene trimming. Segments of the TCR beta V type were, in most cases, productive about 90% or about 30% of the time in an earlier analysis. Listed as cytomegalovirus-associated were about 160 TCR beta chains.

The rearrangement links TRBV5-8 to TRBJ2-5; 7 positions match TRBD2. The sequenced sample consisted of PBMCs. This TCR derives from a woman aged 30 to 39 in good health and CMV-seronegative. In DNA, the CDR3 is TGTGCCAGCAGGTCTAGCGGACAAGAGACCCAGTACTTC. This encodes CASRSSGQETQYF.